This is a list of T cell receptor beta chains from one sample in a study of spatial heterogeneity in lung cancer. From the 5' RACE reads, TCRdb called clonotypes with MiXCR, one entry per CDR3 protein. In the table there are about 15,000 distinct CDR3 sequences, 10% of which are singletons. The source was PBMCs, collected at surgery. The receptors shown here come from a male donor with early-stage non-small cell lung cancer. Both conserved end residues are part of each CDR3. The order of the fields is CDR3 DNA, CDR3 protein, D gene, J gene, clone size, V gene, CDR3 length. D genes are given only for firm matches. Not all rows give a size; the values are once, few, many and, for expanded clones, a class.

cdr3_nt: TGTGCCACCAGTGAACTGGGCACTCGGGCGCAGTATTTT
cdr3_aa: CATSELGTRAQYF
d_call: .
j_call: TRBJ2-3
clone_size: many
v_call: TRBV24-1
cdr3_length: 13

cdr3_nt: TGTGCCAGCACCCAGAGTTCCGGGGAAAAACTGTTTTTT
cdr3_aa: CASTQSSGEKLFF
d_call: .
j_call: TRBJ1-4
clone_size: few
v_call: TRBV7-8
cdr3_length: 13

cdr3_nt: TGTGCCAGCAGTGTGGGCGGGACAGGGTACACTGAAGCTTTCTTT
cdr3_aa: CASSVGGTGYTEAFF
d_call: TRBD1
j_call: TRBJ1-1
clone_size: many
v_call: TRBV12-3/TRBV12-4
cdr3_length: 15

cdr3_nt: TGTGCCAGCAGCGCAGCGGCGGGAGATAGCAGCTACGAGCAGTACTTC
cdr3_aa: CASSAAAGDSSYEQYF
d_call: TRBD2
j_call: TRBJ2-7
clone_size: many
v_call: TRBV5-5
cdr3_length: 16

cdr3_nt: TGCAGTGCGAGGGGACAGGACTACGAGCAGTACTTC
cdr3_aa: CSARGQDYEQYF
d_call: TRBD1
j_call: TRBJ2-7
clone_size: many
v_call: TRBV20-1
cdr3_length: 12

cdr3_nt: TGCGCCAGCAGCCAAGCACGGGCAGATACGCAGTATTTT
cdr3_aa: CASSQARADTQYF
d_call: .
j_call: TRBJ2-3
clone_size: few
v_call: TRBV4-1
cdr3_length: 13

cdr3_nt: TGTGCCAGCAGGGGCTACGAGCAGTACTTC
cdr3_aa: CASRGYEQYF
d_call: .
j_call: TRBJ2-7
clone_size: .
v_call: TRBV28
cdr3_length: 10

cdr3_nt: TGTGCCAGCAGCTTAACCGGGACTAGCGGAGAAGAGCAGTACTTC
cdr3_aa: CASSLTGTSGEEQYF
d_call: TRBD2
j_call: TRBJ2-7
clone_size: many
v_call: TRBV7-3
cdr3_length: 15

cdr3_nt: TGCGCCAGCATCCCTGGACAGGGGTTAGTCAATGAGCAGTTCTTC
cdr3_aa: CASIPGQGLVNEQFF
d_call: TRBD1
j_call: TRBJ2-1
clone_size: many
v_call: TRBV5-1
cdr3_length: 15

cdr3_nt: TGTGCCAGCAGCTGGACCGGGTCCCAAGAGACCCAGTACTTC
cdr3_aa: CASSWTGSQETQYF
d_call: .
j_call: TRBJ2-5
clone_size: .
v_call: TRBV11-2
cdr3_length: 14

cdr3_nt: TGTGCCAGCAGCCCTTCCCCCGGGAGGATGAATGAGCAGTTCTTC
cdr3_aa: CASSPSPGRMNEQFF
d_call: TRBD2
j_call: TRBJ2-1
clone_size: many
v_call: TRBV7-9
cdr3_length: 15

cdr3_nt: TGTGCCAGCACCTACTTCGGGAGGAACACCGGGGAGCTGTTTTTT
cdr3_aa: CASTYFGRNTGELFF
d_call: .
j_call: TRBJ2-2
clone_size: many
v_call: TRBV5-4
cdr3_length: 15

cdr3_nt: TGTGCCAGCAGCAGAGGGACAGGTCGCTCTGGAAACACCATATATTTT
cdr3_aa: CASSRGTGRSGNTIYF
d_call: TRBD1
j_call: TRBJ1-3
clone_size: many
v_call: TRBV6-5
cdr3_length: 16

cdr3_nt: TGTGCCATCAGGGGGACAGGGCAGGAAAAACACGAGCAGTACTTC
cdr3_aa: CAIRGTGQEKHEQYF
d_call: TRBD1
j_call: TRBJ2-7
clone_size: many
v_call: TRBV10-3
cdr3_length: 15

cdr3_nt: TGTGCCAGCACAAGGTCCGTTAGCACAGATACGCAGTATTTT
cdr3_aa: CASTRSVSTDTQYF
d_call: .
j_call: TRBJ2-3
clone_size: many
v_call: TRBV6-1
cdr3_length: 14

cdr3_nt: TGTGCCAGTCGATTAGGCAATGAGCAGTTCTTC
cdr3_aa: CASRLGNEQFF
d_call: .
j_call: TRBJ2-1
clone_size: many
v_call: TRBV6-6
cdr3_length: 11

cdr3_nt: TGTGCCAGCAGCCGACTAGATATCTACGAGCAGTACTTC
cdr3_aa: CASSRLDIYEQYF
d_call: .
j_call: TRBJ2-7
clone_size: medium-sized
v_call: TRBV3-1
cdr3_length: 13

cdr3_nt: TGTGCCAGCTGGCGGACACAAGAGACCCAGTACTTC
cdr3_aa: CASWRTQETQYF
d_call: .
j_call: TRBJ2-5
clone_size: .
v_call: TRBV2
cdr3_length: 12

cdr3_nt: TGTGCCAGCAGCCGACAGGCGACAGGGCGGACTGAAGCTTTCTTT
cdr3_aa: CASSRQATGRTEAFF
d_call: TRBD1
j_call: TRBJ1-1
clone_size: .
v_call: TRBV28
cdr3_length: 15

cdr3_nt: TGTGCCTCCCAAAGGACCCCTCGAGGCACAGATACGCAGTATTTT
cdr3_aa: CASQRTPRGTDTQYF
d_call: .
j_call: TRBJ2-3
clone_size: many
v_call: TRBV19
cdr3_length: 15

cdr3_nt: TGTGCCAGCAGTTGGGGCAAGGACAGGGGGGATCCCCAGCATTTT
cdr3_aa: CASSWGKDRGDPQHF
d_call: TRBD1
j_call: TRBJ1-5
clone_size: .
v_call: TRBV12-3/TRBV12-4
cdr3_length: 15

cdr3_nt: TGTGCCAGCAGCCTCCCATCGGAGGGGGGTGATACGCAGTATTTT
cdr3_aa: CASSLPSEGGDTQYF
d_call: .
j_call: TRBJ2-3
clone_size: many
v_call: TRBV7-9
cdr3_length: 15

cdr3_nt: TGCGCCAGCAGCATCGACGGGGGGTCCTACGAGCAGTACTTC
cdr3_aa: CASSIDGGSYEQYF
d_call: TRBD2
j_call: TRBJ2-7
clone_size: many
v_call: TRBV5-1
cdr3_length: 14

cdr3_nt: TGTGCCACACAGCGGGAGTCGACGCAGGAGCAGTTCTTC
cdr3_aa: CATQRESTQEQFF
d_call: TRBD2
j_call: TRBJ2-1
clone_size: many
v_call: TRBV10-3
cdr3_length: 13

cdr3_nt: TGTGCCAGCAGCGATGGGACTAGCGGGAGCGTTTGGGGCAATGAGCAGTTCTTC
cdr3_aa: CASSDGTSGSVWGNEQFF
d_call: TRBD2
j_call: TRBJ2-1
clone_size: many
v_call: TRBV9
cdr3_length: 18

cdr3_nt: TGCAGTGCTAGGTGGGACACTGACTACACCTTC
cdr3_aa: CSARWDTDYTF
d_call: .
j_call: TRBJ1-2
clone_size: medium-sized
v_call: TRBV20-1
cdr3_length: 11

cdr3_nt: TGTGCCAGCAGTTTAAGCCGCGACAGGTTTAGCAATCAGCCCCAGCATTTT
cdr3_aa: CASSLSRDRFSNQPQHF
d_call: .
j_call: TRBJ1-5
clone_size: .
v_call: TRBV28
cdr3_length: 17

cdr3_nt: TGTGCCAGCAGCCAGGATCCTAGCGGGAGATCCGAGGAGCTGTTTTTT
cdr3_aa: CASSQDPSGRSEELFF
d_call: TRBD2
j_call: TRBJ2-2
clone_size: .
v_call: TRBV14
cdr3_length: 16

cdr3_nt: TGTGCCAGCAGCTTGCTACTGACTAGCGGAACGCAGTATTTT
cdr3_aa: CASSLLLTSGTQYF
d_call: TRBD2
j_call: TRBJ2-3
clone_size: medium-sized
v_call: TRBV7-3
cdr3_length: 14

cdr3_nt: TGTGCCAGCAGTTTAACTCGGGAGCGATACTTC
cdr3_aa: CASSLTRERYF
d_call: .
j_call: TRBJ2-7
clone_size: many
v_call: TRBV28
cdr3_length: 11

cdr3_nt: TGCAGTGCTAGCGGACTAGTCACAGATACGCAGTATTTT
cdr3_aa: CSASGLVTDTQYF
d_call: TRBD2
j_call: TRBJ2-3
clone_size: many
v_call: TRBV20-1
cdr3_length: 13

cdr3_nt: TGTGCCAGCAGTCGATTATCAACCAGTGGAGATACGCAGTATTTT
cdr3_aa: CASSRLSTSGDTQYF
d_call: .
j_call: TRBJ2-3
clone_size: many
v_call: TRBV28
cdr3_length: 15

cdr3_nt: TGTGCCAGCAGTACCCGGGACTACAATGAGCAGTTCTTC
cdr3_aa: CASSTRDYNEQFF
d_call: .
j_call: TRBJ2-1
clone_size: many
v_call: TRBV6-5
cdr3_length: 13

cdr3_nt: TGTGCCAGCAGTTCTATTAGGTTGAGGGGGCAGACCCAGTACTTC
cdr3_aa: CASSSIRLRGQTQYF
d_call: TRBD1
j_call: TRBJ2-5
clone_size: many
v_call: TRBV28
cdr3_length: 15

cdr3_nt: TGTGCCAGCAGCACAACAGAGAACACTGAAGCTTTCTTT
cdr3_aa: CASSTTENTEAFF
d_call: .
j_call: TRBJ1-1
clone_size: many
v_call: TRBV11-2
cdr3_length: 13

cdr3_nt: TGCAGTGCTAGGCCCATACTGCGGGGAACCTCCTACGAGCAGTACTTC
cdr3_aa: CSARPILRGTSYEQYF
d_call: .
j_call: TRBJ2-7
clone_size: many
v_call: TRBV20-1
cdr3_length: 16

cdr3_nt: TGTGCCAGCAGCCTCATCTCTAGCGGGAGGGATGAGCAGTACTTC
cdr3_aa: CASSLISSGRDEQYF
d_call: TRBD2
j_call: TRBJ2-7
clone_size: many
v_call: TRBV6-1
cdr3_length: 15

cdr3_nt: TGTGCCAGCAGCTCTCTCCGCGGAGGGAACACTGAAGCTTTCTTT
cdr3_aa: CASSSLRGGNTEAFF
d_call: .
j_call: TRBJ1-1
clone_size: many
v_call: TRBV28
cdr3_length: 15

cdr3_nt: TGCGCCAGCAGCTTGACAGGGGGCACTGAAGCTTTCTTT
cdr3_aa: CASSLTGGTEAFF
d_call: TRBD1
j_call: TRBJ1-1
clone_size: many
v_call: TRBV5-1
cdr3_length: 13

cdr3_nt: TGTGCCACCTGGAAGCGGGAGAAGATGCCCCACGAGCAGTACTTC
cdr3_aa: CATWKREKMPHEQYF
d_call: TRBD2
j_call: TRBJ2-7
clone_size: once
v_call: TRBV6-2/TRBV6-3
cdr3_length: 15

cdr3_nt: TGTGCCAGCTCACCAGTCCGGCAGAACACCGGGGAGCTGTTTTTT
cdr3_aa: CASSPVRQNTGELFF
d_call: .
j_call: TRBJ2-2
clone_size: many
v_call: TRBV18
cdr3_length: 15

cdr3_nt: TGTGCCAGTAGCACCCCCCAGGGTTATACCACTGAAGCTTTCTTT
cdr3_aa: CASSTPQGYTTEAFF
d_call: .
j_call: TRBJ1-1
clone_size: many
v_call: TRBV19
cdr3_length: 15

cdr3_nt: TGCAGCGTCCAGACTTACGAGCAGTACTTC
cdr3_aa: CSVQTYEQYF
d_call: .
j_call: TRBJ2-7
clone_size: few
v_call: TRBV29-1
cdr3_length: 10

cdr3_nt: TGTGCCAGCAGCCCGACCGGTTGGGTAGCGACCGGGGAGCTGTTTTTT
cdr3_aa: CASSPTGWVATGELFF
d_call: .
j_call: TRBJ2-2
clone_size: many
v_call: TRBV27
cdr3_length: 16

cdr3_nt: TGTGCCAGCAGCCAAGCAGGGCTCGGGGAGACCCAGTACTTC
cdr3_aa: CASSQAGLGETQYF
d_call: .
j_call: TRBJ2-5
clone_size: .
v_call: TRBV4-2
cdr3_length: 14

cdr3_nt: TGTGCCAGCAGTTTCGGACTAGCGAAAGGAGGGTCCTACGAGCAGTACTTC
cdr3_aa: CASSFGLAKGGSYEQYF
d_call: TRBD2
j_call: TRBJ2-7
clone_size: .
v_call: TRBV6-5
cdr3_length: 17

cdr3_nt: TGTGCCAGCAGCTTAGGTGACAGTGAAGCTTTCTTT
cdr3_aa: CASSLGDSEAFF
d_call: .
j_call: TRBJ1-1
clone_size: many
v_call: TRBV11-2
cdr3_length: 12